This record concerns one TCR beta chain sequence. Its antigen is as yet unknown. At one end the junction does not follow the germline gene, possibly because of a read error. The data are from a study of cytomegalovirus exposure and HLA in healthy donors. Study observations and caveats: There were reportedly fewer N-insertions in an Asian-associated ancestry cluster than the approximately 700-donor mean, in a later analysis. Productive rates of about 90% or about 30% were seen for most TCR beta V segments in an earlier analysis. Cytomegalovirus status, reportedly, was diagnosed with high specificity and sensitivity by the classifier. V segments that were indistinguishable, TRBV6-2 and TRBV6-3 among them, were omitted from analysis.

The CDR3 contains 15 residues. Germline lookup yields CDR1 SSHAT and CDR2 FNYEAQ (reference sequence). PCR amplification relied on 60 Vbeta primers (plus 13 Jbeta primers). Some clones are missing from TCRdb's copy, which holds only in-frame ones; the method was immunoSEQ multiplex PCR. Of roughly 120,000 clones in the sample, 65% to 80% were seen once. The source is a man younger than 35 in good health and CMV-seropositive. The chain couples TRBV7-7 to TRBJ2-3; D possibly corresponds to TRBD2 (5 bases). Sequenced sample: PBMCs. In DNA form, the CDR3 reads TGTGCTAGCAGCGCGAGCGGAATCGACACAGATACGCAGTATTTT. Translated, it gives CASSASGIDTDTQYF.